This entry lists 23 T cell receptor beta chains sequenced from one sample in a study of cytomegalovirus exposure and HLA in healthy donors. Sequenced by immunoSEQ multiplex PCR; TCRdb stores in-frame clones only, minus some. The sample includes over 200,000 clones, around 88% seen only once; the top ten take 2.9%. Sequences were obtained from PBMCs. The receptors stem from a woman between 18 and 29 years old in good health and CMV-seronegative.

This chain uses TRBV7-3 with TRBJ1-1, with a tentative D call TRBD1 (6 bases). V was cut by 5 bases and J by 4 bases, with 17 bases left in between. Germline loops: CDR1 SGHTA, CDR2 FQGTGA. There are 15 residues in the CDR3. The CDR3 spells CASSATQGCTTEAFF. CDR3 coding DNA: TGTGCCAGCAGCGCCACACAGGGATGTACCACTGAAGCTTTCTTT.

This chain uses TRBV7-9 with TRBJ1-1; D not resolved. Germline CDR1 is SEHNR and CDR2 is FQNEAQ (reference sequence). The CDR3 spans 16 residues. Trimming removed 5 bases at V and 2 bases at J, with 18 bases between. Written as DNA, the CDR3 is TGTGCCAGCAGCGGAGCGGGTAACAGTGCAAACACTGAAGCTTTCTTT. Translating gives CASSGAGNSANTEAFF.

The count of this clone is one. The V gene is TRBV5-4, the J gene TRBJ2-2; TRBD1 matches 9 bases. V shed 0 bases and J 6 bases; nucleotides not matched to a gene: 6. There are 16 residues in the CDR3. CDR1 and CDR2 (germline): SGHNT, YYREEE (reference sequence). In DNA form, the CDR3 reads TGTGCCAGCAGCTTGGCTGGGACAGGGATACCCGGGGAGCTGTTTTTT. Translation: CASSLAGTGIPGELFF.

The CDR3 here is CASSPQVTEAFF. The CDR3 DNA follows: TGTGCCAGCAGCCCACAAGTCACTGAAGCTTTCTTT. The rearrangement joins TRBV7-9 to TRBJ1-1; D unresolved. Germline loops: CDR1 SEHNR, CDR2 FQNEAQ (reference sequence). V was pared by 5 bases and J by 4 bases, with 8 bases between. The CDR3 sequence is 12 residues long.

This chain joins TRBV28 and TRBJ2-7; possibly TRBD2 for D (6 bases). V gave up 0 bases and J gave up 3 bases, with 9 bases separating them. The CDR3 is 14 residues long. Germline CDR1 MDHEN, CDR2 SYDVKM. CDR3 amino acids: CASSLWEGDYEQYF. CDR3 nucleotides: TGTGCCAGCAGTTTATGGGAGGGTGACTACGAGCAGTACTTC.

The rearrangement links TRBV28 to TRBJ2-7, with TRBD1 identical over 10 bases. V was pared by 5 bases and J by 2 bases, with 12 bases of the junction left unmatched. The CDR3 covers 17 residues. CDR1 MDHEN and CDR2 SYDVKM come from the germline V gene. CDR3 sequence (DNA): TGTGCCAGCAGTGTCACCGGGACAGGGGCAGGTCCCTACGAGCAGTACTTC. It specifies CASSVTGTGAGPYEQYF.

The gene calls are TRBV18 and TRBJ2-3; TRBD1 matches at 10 bases. V lost 4 bases, J lost 2 bases, and 3 bases stayed unmatched. The germline CDR1 and CDR2 sequences are KGHSH and LQKENI. The CDR3 has 15 amino acids. CDR3 coding DNA: TGTGCCAGCTCACGGGACAGGGGATCCACAGATACGCAGTATTTT. Residues: CASSRDRGSTDTQYF.

The chain employs TRBV7-2 and TRBJ2-3; 9 nucleotides agree with TRBD2. CDR1 and CDR2 from the germline V gene are SGHTA and FQGNSA. Losses at the gene ends were 1 base for V and 3 bases for J; bases not matched to a gene: 5. The CDR3 totals 16 residues. The CDR3 protein is CASSLVGGRATDTQYF. The CDR3 bases are TGTGCCAGCAGCTTAGTTGGCGGGAGGGCTACAGATACGCAGTATTTT.

The chain is built from TRBV5-1 and TRBJ2-1, with TRBD2 identical over 12 bases. CDR3 length equals 16 residues. Germline CDR1 is SGHRS and CDR2 is YFSETQ. The junction had 8 bases not matched to a gene; V was cut back by 3 bases and J by 7 bases. The CDR3 DNA follows: TGCGCCAGCAGCTCCTCTAGCGGGAGGGCCCGGAATGAGCAGTTCTTC. Translating gives CASSSSSGRARNEQFF.

J is TRBJ1-1 and V is TRBV5-1; D is unclear. The germline CDR1 and CDR2 sequences are SGHRS and YFSETQ. CDR3 length equals 15 residues. Between the trimmed V and J ends, which lost 0 bases and 2 bases, there was a span of 11 bases. The CDR3 region is CASSLERTANTEAFF. CDR3 coding DNA: TGCGCCAGCAGCTTGGAGCGGACGGCAAACACTGAAGCTTTCTTT. Full variable domain (missing parts from reference TRBV5-1 and TRBJ1-1): KAGVTQTPRYLIKTRGQQVTLSCSPISGHRSVSWYQQTPGQGLQFLFEYFSETQRNKGNFPGRFSGRQFSNSRSEMNVSTLELGDSALYLCASSLERTANTEAFFGQGTRLTVV.

The chain employs TRBV27 and TRBJ1-2, with D possibly TRBD1 on 6 matching bases. V was shortened by 3 bases and J by 8 bases, with 16 bases between the two germline ends. Germline CDR1 reads MNHEY; CDR2 reads SMNVEV (reference sequence). This CDR3 has 14 amino acids. CDR3 DNA: TGTGCCAGCAGTTTCGGGCCGCAGGGGCGAGGCTACACCTTC. It encodes CASSFGPQGRGYTF.

The V and J genes are TRBV5-6 and TRBJ2-7, with TRBD1 matching 9 bases. This CDR3 spans 15 amino acids. After removal of 3 bases from V and 4 bases from J, the junction contained 8 bases not matched to a gene. The germline V gene has CDR1 SGHDT and CDR2 YYEEEE. CDR3 sequence (DNA): TGTGCCAGCAGCTACAGGGGGCTCTCTCAATACGAGCAGTACTTC. Protein sequence: CASSYRGLSQYEQYF.

J is TRBJ2-1 and V is TRBV27, with D perhaps TRBD1 (6 bases). CDR1 and CDR2 from the germline V gene are MNHEY and SMNVEV (reference sequence). Trimming stripped 6 bases from V and 5 bases from J, with 17 bases between. The CDR3 runs 15 residues. The DNA for the CDR3 is TGTGCCAGCAGATTACTAGGGGGTGTAAACAATGAGCAGTTCTTC. It specifies CASRLLGGVNNEQFF.

The J gene is TRBJ1-1, the V gene TRBV2; 8 positions agree with TRBD1. Germline trimming cut 5 bases from V and 0 bases from J; bases unmatched to any gene: 2. Germline values: CDR1 SNHLY, CDR2 FYNNEI. CDR3 size: 14 residues. This chain's CDR3 is CASSRDRLNTEAFF. The CDR3 nucleotides read TGTGCCAGCAGTCGGGACAGGCTGAACACTGAAGCTTTCTTT.

The chain carries TRBV5-1 and TRBJ2-7; TRBD1 matches at 9 bases. The junction had 11 bases not matched to a gene; V was cut back by 4 bases and J by 6 bases. The CDR3 loop spans 15 amino acids. Germline lookup yields CDR1 SGHRS and CDR2 YFSETQ. The CDR3 reads CASSPRGQGYSEQYF. The DNA for the CDR3 is TGCGCCAGCAGCCCCAGGGGACAGGGTTATTCCGAGCAGTACTTC.

This chain uses TRBV15 with TRBJ2-2, with TRBD2 identical over 12 bases. The CDR3 loop spans 16 amino acids. In germline, CDR1 is LNHNV, CDR2 YYDKDF (reference sequence). Trimming cost V 4 bases and J 4 bases; bases outside gene matches: 4. The CDR3 region has the DNA TGTGCCACCAGCAAGACTAGCGGGAGTTTCACCGGGGAGCTGTTTTTT. It translates to CATSKTSGSFTGELFF.

This clone was counted ten times or more. The CDR3 DNA reads as TGTGCCAGCAGTGGACAGGGCTCCGTTGACGAGCAGTACTTC. This sequence encodes CASSGQGSVDEQYF. This chain links TRBV6-1 with TRBJ2-7; 7 nucleotides agree with TRBD1. This CDR3 region has 14 residues. V was clipped by 4 bases and J by 5 bases; unmatched bases: 8. The germline gives CDR1 MNHNS, CDR2 SASEGT.

This clone was counted a few times. The chain recombines TRBV4-3 with TRBJ2-7; D uncertain. Germline CDR1 reads LGHNA; CDR2 reads YSLEER. The CDR3 consists of 15 residues. The germline V and J ends were trimmed by 1 base and 0 bases, with 10 bases remaining between them. CDR3 amino acids: CASSQVPGSSYEQYF. For the CDR3, the DNA is TGCGCCAGCAGCCAAGTCCCAGGAAGCTCCTACGAGCAGTACTTC.

The genes are TRBV28 and TRBJ1-4; TRBD1 is a possible D gene (5 bases). Looked up from germline, CDR1 is MDHEN and CDR2 is SYDVKM. Deletions cut 4 bases from V and 5 bases from J, with 14 bases between. The CDR3 is 15 residues long. The CDR3 DNA sequence: TGTGCCAGCAGTTCTAGTGGGGGGGGAAATGAAAAACTGTTTTTT. Translation gives CASSSSGGGNEKLFF.

This clone was seen a single time. This sequence joins TRBV6-6 and TRBJ2-7; unclear D gene. This CDR3 has 13 amino acids. Germline lookup yields CDR1 MNHNY and CDR2 SVGAGI (reference sequence). With 5 bases removed from V and 3 bases from J, the gap between germline ends came to 11 bases. This CDR3 is CASSLQANYEQYF. DNA of the CDR3: TGTGCCAGCAGTCTTCAGGCCAACTACGAGCAGTACTTC.

The chain joins TRBV11-2 to TRBJ2-1; 8 nucleotides match TRBD2. The CDR3 is 17 amino acids. Germline V CDR1 and CDR2: SGHAT, FQNNGV. V shed 5 bases, J shed 4 bases, and the junction held 13 bases outside the gene matches. DNA for the CDR3: TGTGCCAGCAGCCCCCGCCCCGGACTAGCCGAGTACAATGAGCAGTTCTTC. Residues: CASSPRPGLAEYNEQFF.

This rearrangement joins TRBV18 to TRBJ2-2; TRBD2 matches at 7 bases. This CDR3 has 15 amino acids. The J segment lost 3 bases and the V segment lost 6 bases, leaving 7 bases of the junction unmatched. CDR1 is KGHSH, CDR2 LQKENI, per germline. This chain's CDR3 is CASSPGGGDTGELFF. The CDR3 DNA is TGTGCCAGCTCCCCGGGGGGAGGCGACACCGGGGAGCTGTTTTTT. The whole variable domain, remainder taken from reference TRBV18 and TRBJ2-2, is NAGVMQNPRHLVRRRGQEARLRCSPMKGHSHVYWYRQLPEEGLKFMVYLQKENIIDESGMPKERFSAEFPKEGPSILRIQQVVRGDSAAYFCASSPGGGDTGELFFGEGSRLTVL.

V usage is TRBV9 and J usage is TRBJ2-1; 7 bases match TRBD1. The CDR3 consists of 16 residues. The junction had 8 bases not matched to a gene; V was cut back by 0 bases and J by 5 bases. CDR1 is SGDLS and CDR2 is YYNGEE in the germline V gene. The CDR3 is CASSVGGRGTHNEQFF. CDR3 bases: TGTGCCAGCAGCGTAGGCGGCAGGGGGACACACAATGAGCAGTTCTTC.